This paragraph covers one TCR beta chain sequence. Its matching antigen is unknown. Germline values: CDR1 SGHTA, CDR2 FQGNSA. Trimming removed 0 bases at V and 8 bases at J, with 7 bases between. The CDR3 has 12 amino acids. The sample belongs to a study of T-cell memory formation after mild COVID-19. Study-level findings and limits: Cross-reactive memory appears to have joined, as suggested by some responding clones showing up in pre-infection memory. Clones that contracted from day 15 to 85 had balanced CD4/CD8; later expanders were CD4+ biased.

Employing constant-segment primers, 5'RACE generated TCR alpha and TCR beta cDNA libraries bearing sample barcodes and UMIs. MiXCR was run by TCRdb on the 5' RACE reads, yielding one entry per CDR3 protein. The sample consists of about 350,000 distinct CDR3 sequences, around 15% of them appearing once. The V gene is TRBV7-2, the J gene TRBJ1-1; D remains unclear. The TCR comes from a man aged 18 to 29 who had mild COVID-19 (a few samples of this study predate the infection). Cell type and time point are not known. Material: PBMCs or a T cell subset sorted from them (not recorded which). CDR3: CASSLAGNEAFF. The DNA for the CDR3 is TGTGCCAGCAGCTTAGCGGGGAACGAAGCTTTCTTT.